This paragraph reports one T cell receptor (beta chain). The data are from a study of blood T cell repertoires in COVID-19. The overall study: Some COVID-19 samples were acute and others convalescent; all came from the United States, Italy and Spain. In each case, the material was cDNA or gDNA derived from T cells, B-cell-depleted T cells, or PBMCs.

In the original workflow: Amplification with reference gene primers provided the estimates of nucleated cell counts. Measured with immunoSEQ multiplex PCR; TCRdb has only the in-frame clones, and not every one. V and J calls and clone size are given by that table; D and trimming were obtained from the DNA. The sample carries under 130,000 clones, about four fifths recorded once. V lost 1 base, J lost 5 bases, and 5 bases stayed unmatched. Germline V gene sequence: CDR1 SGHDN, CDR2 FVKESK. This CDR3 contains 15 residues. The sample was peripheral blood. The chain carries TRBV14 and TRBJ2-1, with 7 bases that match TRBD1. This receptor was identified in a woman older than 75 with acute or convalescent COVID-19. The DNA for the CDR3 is TGTGCCAGCAGCCAAGGACAGGGATCCAACAATGAGCAGTTCTTC. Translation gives CASSQGQGSNNEQFF.